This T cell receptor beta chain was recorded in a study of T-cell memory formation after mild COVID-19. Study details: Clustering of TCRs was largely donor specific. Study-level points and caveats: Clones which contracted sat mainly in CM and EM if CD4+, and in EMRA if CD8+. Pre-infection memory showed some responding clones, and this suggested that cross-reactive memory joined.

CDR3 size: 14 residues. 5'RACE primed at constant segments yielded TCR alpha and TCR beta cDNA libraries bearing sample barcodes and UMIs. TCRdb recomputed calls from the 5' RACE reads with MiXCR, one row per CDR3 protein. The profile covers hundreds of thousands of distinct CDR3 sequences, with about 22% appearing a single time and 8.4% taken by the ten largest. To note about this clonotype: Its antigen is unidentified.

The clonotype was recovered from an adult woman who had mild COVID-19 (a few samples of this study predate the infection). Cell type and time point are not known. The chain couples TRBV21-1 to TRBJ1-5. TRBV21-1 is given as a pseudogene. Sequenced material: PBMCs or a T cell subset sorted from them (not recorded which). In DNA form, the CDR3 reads TGTGCCAGCAGCAAAGTGATTCGCAATCAGCCCCAGCATTTT. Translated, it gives CASSKVIRNQPQHF.